The entry below gives a single T cell receptor beta chain sequence along with its context. The antigen is not known. These data originate in a study of cytomegalovirus exposure and HLA in healthy donors. General study findings and limits: In vitro assays verified that a few CMV-associated chains recognized CMV antigens specifically. Per published reports, the classifier diagnosed cytomegalovirus status with high specificity and sensitivity.

Trimming pared 5 bases from V and 3 bases from J, leaving 13 bases between. This CDR3 region has 15 residues. Germline loops: CDR1 LNHDA, CDR2 SQIVND (reference sequence). The method was immunoSEQ multiplex PCR; TCRdb's version includes in-frame clones alone and lacks a portion of them. Of approximately 160,000 clones detected, about 89% appear once; the ten largest clones hold 3% to 3.5%. The donors were members of the validation cohort, which comprised roughly 130 subjects and was separate from the first cohort of 666 subjects. The receptor was derived from a woman younger than 30 in good health and CMV-seropositive. This sequence joins TRBV19 and TRBJ2-2, with a possible D match to TRBD2 (7 bases). Sequenced material: PBMCs. CDR3 in DNA: TGTGCCAGTAGTTATGGGGGGGCCCACACCGGGGAGCTGTTTTTT. This translates into CASSYGGAHTGELFF.